Listed here is a single TCR beta chain. The V end lost 0 bases, the J end lost 7 bases, and 9 bases lay between the germline ends. Germline CDR1 MNHEY, CDR2 SMNVEV (reference sequence). The CDR3 is made up of 13 amino acids. Under the authors' procedure: Amplification from reference gene primers served as the basis for estimated nucleated cell counts. The assay was immunoSEQ multiplex PCR, and TCRdb's table has in-frame clones only and misses some. From that table come the V and J calls and clone size; the DNA was used to work out D and trimming. The top ten clones hold over 0.2% of a sample with just over 650,000 clones, over 80% of them seen once. The data were taken from a study of blood T cell repertoires in COVID-19. Study as a whole: COVID-19 samples collected from the United States, Italy and Spain covered acute and convalescent phases. T cells, B-cell-depleted T cells, or PBMCs supplied cDNA or gDNA.

The sequence came from a young woman with acute or convalescent COVID-19. Sequenced sample: peripheral blood. The genes are TRBV27 and TRBJ1-2; D remains ambiguous. For the CDR3, the DNA is TGTGCCAGCAGTTTATCCTGGAGCTCTGGCTACACCTTC. It specifies CASSLSWSSGYTF.